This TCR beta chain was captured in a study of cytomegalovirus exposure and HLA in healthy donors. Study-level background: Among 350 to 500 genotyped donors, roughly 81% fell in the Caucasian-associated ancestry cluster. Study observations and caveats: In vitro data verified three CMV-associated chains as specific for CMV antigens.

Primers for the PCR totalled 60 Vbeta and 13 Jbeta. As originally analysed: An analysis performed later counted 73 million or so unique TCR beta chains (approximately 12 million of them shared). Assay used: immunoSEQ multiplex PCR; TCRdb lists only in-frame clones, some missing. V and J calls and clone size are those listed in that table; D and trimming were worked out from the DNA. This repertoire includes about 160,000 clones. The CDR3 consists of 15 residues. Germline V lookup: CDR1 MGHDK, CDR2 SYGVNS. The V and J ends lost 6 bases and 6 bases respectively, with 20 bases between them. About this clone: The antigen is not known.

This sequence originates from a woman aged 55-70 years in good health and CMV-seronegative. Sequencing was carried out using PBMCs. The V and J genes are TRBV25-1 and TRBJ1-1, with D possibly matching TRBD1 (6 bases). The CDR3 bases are TGTGCCAGCAGGGAAGCGGGGGGCCGGGTCGCTGAAGCTTTCTTT. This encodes CASREAGGRVAEAFF.